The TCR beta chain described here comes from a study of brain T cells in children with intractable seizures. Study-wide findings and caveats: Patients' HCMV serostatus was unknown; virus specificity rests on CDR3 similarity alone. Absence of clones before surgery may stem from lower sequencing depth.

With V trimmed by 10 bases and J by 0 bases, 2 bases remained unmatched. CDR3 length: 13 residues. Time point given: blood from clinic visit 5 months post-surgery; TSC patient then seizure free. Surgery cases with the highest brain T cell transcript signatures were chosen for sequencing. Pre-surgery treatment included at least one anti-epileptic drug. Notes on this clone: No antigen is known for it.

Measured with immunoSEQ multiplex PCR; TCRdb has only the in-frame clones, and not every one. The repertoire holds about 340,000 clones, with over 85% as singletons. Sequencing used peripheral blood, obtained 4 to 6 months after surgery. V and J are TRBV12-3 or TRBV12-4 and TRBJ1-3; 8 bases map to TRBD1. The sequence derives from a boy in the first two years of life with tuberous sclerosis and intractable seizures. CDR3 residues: CATQGASGNTIYF. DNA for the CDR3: TGTGCCACCCAGGGGGCCTCTGGAAACACCATATATTTT.